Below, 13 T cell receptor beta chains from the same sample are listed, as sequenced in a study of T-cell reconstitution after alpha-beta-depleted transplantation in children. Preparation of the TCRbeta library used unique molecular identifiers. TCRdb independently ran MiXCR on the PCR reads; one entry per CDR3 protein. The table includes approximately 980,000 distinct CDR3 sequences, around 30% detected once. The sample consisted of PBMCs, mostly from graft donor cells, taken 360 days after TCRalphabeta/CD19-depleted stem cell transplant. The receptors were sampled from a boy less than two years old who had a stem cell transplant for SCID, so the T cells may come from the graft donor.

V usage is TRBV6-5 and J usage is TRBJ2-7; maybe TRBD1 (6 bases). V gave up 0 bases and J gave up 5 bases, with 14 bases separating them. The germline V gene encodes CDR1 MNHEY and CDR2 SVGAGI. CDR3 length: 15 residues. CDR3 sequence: CASSYSGQSLDEQYF. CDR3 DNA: TGTGCCAGCAGTTACTCTGGACAGAGCCTAGACGAGCAGTACTTC.

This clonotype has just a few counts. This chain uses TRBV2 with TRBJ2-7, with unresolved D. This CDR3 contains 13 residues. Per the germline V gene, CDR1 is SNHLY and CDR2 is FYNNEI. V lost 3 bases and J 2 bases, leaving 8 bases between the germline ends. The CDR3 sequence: CASSDSTPYEQYF. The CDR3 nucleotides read TGTGCCAGCAGTGATTCAACTCCCTACGAGCAGTACTTC.

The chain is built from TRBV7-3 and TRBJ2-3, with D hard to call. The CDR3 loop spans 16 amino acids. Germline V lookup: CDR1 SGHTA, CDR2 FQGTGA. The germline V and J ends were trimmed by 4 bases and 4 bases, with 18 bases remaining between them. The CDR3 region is CASSSSIPNGADTQYF. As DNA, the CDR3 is TGTGCCAGCAGCTCCTCCATACCAAACGGCGCAGATACGCAGTATTTT.

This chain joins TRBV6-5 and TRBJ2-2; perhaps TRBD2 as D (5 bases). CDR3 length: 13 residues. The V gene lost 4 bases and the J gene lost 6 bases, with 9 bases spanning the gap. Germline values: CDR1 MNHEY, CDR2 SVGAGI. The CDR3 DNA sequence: TGTGCCAGCAGTTCCCGGGGTCCCGGGGAGCTGTTTTTT. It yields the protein CASSSRGPGELFF.

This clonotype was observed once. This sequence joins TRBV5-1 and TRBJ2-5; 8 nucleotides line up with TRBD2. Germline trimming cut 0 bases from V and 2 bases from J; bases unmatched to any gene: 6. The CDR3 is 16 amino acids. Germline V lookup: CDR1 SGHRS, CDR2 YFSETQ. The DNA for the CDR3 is TGCGCCAGCAGCTTGGGGCCGCGGGGGGAACAAGAGACCCAGTACTTC. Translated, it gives CASSLGPRGEQETQYF. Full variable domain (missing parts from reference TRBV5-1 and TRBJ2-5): KAGVTQTPRYLIKTRGQQVTLSCSPISGHRSVSWYQQTPGQGLQFLFEYFSETQRNKGNFPGRFSGRQFSNSRSEMNVSTLELGDSALYLCASSLGPRGEQETQYFGPGTRLLVL.

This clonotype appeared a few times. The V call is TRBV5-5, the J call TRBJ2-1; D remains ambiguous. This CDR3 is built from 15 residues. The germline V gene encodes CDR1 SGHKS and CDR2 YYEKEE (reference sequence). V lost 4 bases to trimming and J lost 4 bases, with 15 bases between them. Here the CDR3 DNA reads TGTGCCAGCAGCCCCCAGCCGGCGGTATACAATGAGCAGTTCTTC. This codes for CASSPQPAVYNEQFF. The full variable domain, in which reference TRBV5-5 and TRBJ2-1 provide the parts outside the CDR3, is DAGVTQSPTHLIKTRGQQVTLRCSPISGHKSVSWYQQVLGQGPQFIFQYYEKEERGRGNFPDRFSARQFPNYSSELNVNALLLGDSALYLCASSPQPAVYNEQFFGPGTRLTVL.

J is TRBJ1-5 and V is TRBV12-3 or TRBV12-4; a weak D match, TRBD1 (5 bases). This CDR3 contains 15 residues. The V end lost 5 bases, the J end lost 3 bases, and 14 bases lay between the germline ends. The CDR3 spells CASSTSGFPNQPQHF. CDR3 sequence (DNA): TGTGCCAGCAGTACCTCAGGGTTTCCCAATCAGCCCCAGCATTTT.

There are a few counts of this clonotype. The chain's CDR3 is CASRLNGAYTEAFF. CDR3 nucleotides: TGTGCCAGCAGGTTAAACGGGGCGTACACTGAAGCTTTCTTT. V is TRBV25-1 and J is TRBJ1-1, with D perhaps matching TRBD1 (5 bases). Germline lookup yields CDR1 MGHDK and CDR2 SYGVNS. The CDR3 totals 14 residues. The germline V and J ends were trimmed by 6 bases and 3 bases, with 14 bases remaining between them.

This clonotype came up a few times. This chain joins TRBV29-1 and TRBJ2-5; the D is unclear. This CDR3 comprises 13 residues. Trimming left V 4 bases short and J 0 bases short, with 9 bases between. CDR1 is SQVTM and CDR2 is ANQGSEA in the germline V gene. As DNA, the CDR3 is TGCAGCGTTGGAACCGTGTACCAAGAGACCCAGTACTTC. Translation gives CSVGTVYQETQYF.

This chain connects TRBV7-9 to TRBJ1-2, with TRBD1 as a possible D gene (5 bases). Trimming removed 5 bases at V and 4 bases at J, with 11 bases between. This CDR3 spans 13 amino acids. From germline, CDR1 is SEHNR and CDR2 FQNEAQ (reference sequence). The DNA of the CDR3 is TGTGCCAGCAGCATCGCAGGGATCTATGGCTACACCTTC. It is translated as CASSIAGIYGYTF. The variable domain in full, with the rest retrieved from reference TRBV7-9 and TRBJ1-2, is DTGVSQNPRHKITKRGQNVTFRCDPISEHNRLYWYRQTLGQGPEFLTYFQNEAQLEKSRLLSDRFSAERPKGSFSTLEIQRTEQGDSAMYLCASSIAGIYGYTFGSGTRLTVV.

The CDR3 region has the DNA TGTGCCAGCAGCGGCGCGGGGTCGGAACACCTCAATTTGAACACTGAAGCTTTCTTT. Its protein is CASSGAGSEHLNLNTEAFF. The J gene is TRBJ1-1, the V gene TRBV9; D gene unclear. The V end was cut by 3 bases, the J end by 0 bases, with 24 bases between. The CDR3 consists of 19 residues. The germline V gene has CDR1 SGDLS and CDR2 YYNGEE.

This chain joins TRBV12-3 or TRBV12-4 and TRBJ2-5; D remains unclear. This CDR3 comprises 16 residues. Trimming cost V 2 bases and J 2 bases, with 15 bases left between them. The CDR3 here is CASSLMPGPRQETQYF. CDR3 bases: TGTGCCAGCAGTTTAATGCCCGGACCTAGACAAGAGACCCAGTACTTC.

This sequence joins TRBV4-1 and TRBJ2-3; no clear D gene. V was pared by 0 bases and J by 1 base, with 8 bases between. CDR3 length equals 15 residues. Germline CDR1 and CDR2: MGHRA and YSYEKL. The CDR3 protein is CASSQEGSRTDTQYF. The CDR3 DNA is TGCGCCAGCAGCCAAGAGGGCAGCCGCACAGATACGCAGTATTTT.